The 8 T cell receptor beta chains given below trace back to one sample, sequenced in a study of control samples from healthy donors and cancer patients (dated by TCRdb to 2018 to 2021). Receptor amplification or capture employed the immunoSEQ multiplex PCR assay. As stored in TCRdb, this immuneACCESS dataset retains in-frame rearrangements with V and J assigned. A fraction of the clones does not appear; measured against another copy, unresolved V genes explain less than half of the discrepancy, and the remainder lacks a known reason. The sample data list some 120,000 clones, and about 95% of these were observed just once. Together, the top ten hold 3.6% of the sample. Source material: blood. The receptors here all came from a man aged 25-40 years in good health.

The chain links TRBV29-1 to TRBJ2-5, with a tentative D call TRBD2 (6 bases). Trimming stripped 8 bases from V and 7 bases from J, with 14 bases between. CDR1 is SQVTM and CDR2 is ANQGSEA in the germline V gene. This CDR3 is built from 11 residues. CDR3: CSCRDLGTQYF. The CDR3 DNA follows: TGCAGCTGCAGGGACTTGGGGACCCAGTACTTC.

V is TRBV4-1 and J is TRBJ1-6, with unresolved D. There are 17 residues in the CDR3. V lost 2 bases to trimming and J lost 0 bases, with 11 bases between them. From germline, CDR1 is MGHRA and CDR2 YSYEKL. DNA of the CDR3: TGCGCCAGCAGCCAAAACCGACCTTCCTCCTATAATTCACCCCTCCACTTT. This encodes CASSQNRPSSYNSPLHF.

This rearrangement joins TRBV6-6 to TRBJ1-5; D ambiguous. Germline V CDR1 and CDR2: MNHNY, SVGAGI (reference sequence). V was shortened by 0 bases and J by 7 bases, with 10 bases between the two germline ends. The CDR3 covers 14 residues. Written as DNA, the CDR3 is TGTGCCAGCAGTTACTCGACCGGCACCCAGCCCCAGCATTTT. Amino acid sequence: CASSYSTGTQPQHF.

This clone came up once. The rearrangement links TRBV4-3 to TRBJ2-7, with D tentatively TRBD1 (6 bases). CDR1 is LGHNA, CDR2 YSLEER, per germline. Trimming stripped 5 bases from V and 5 bases from J, with 19 bases between. The CDR3 contains 15 residues. CDR3 in DNA: TGCGCCAGCAGCGAGGAGCCAGGGGTTAGCCACGAGCAGTACTTC. Translated: CASSEEPGVSHEQYF.

The chain is built from TRBV5-1 and TRBJ2-1; no firm D call. V was shortened by 0 bases and J by 0 bases, with 10 bases between the two germline ends. The germline V gene encodes CDR1 SGHRS and CDR2 YFSETQ. The CDR3 has 16 amino acids. This CDR3 is CASSLEGEPSYNEQFF. The DNA for the CDR3 is TGCGCCAGCAGCTTGGAAGGCGAACCCTCCTACAATGAGCAGTTCTTC. The full variable domain, rest sourced from reference TRBV5-1 and TRBJ2-1, is KAGVTQTPRYLIKTRGQQVTLSCSPISGHRSVSWYQQTPGQGLQFLFEYFSETQRNKGNFPGRFSGRQFSNSRSEMNVSTLELGDSALYLCASSLEGEPSYNEQFFGPGTRLTVL.

The chain recombines TRBV18 with TRBJ2-5; 8 nucleotides agree with TRBD1. The CDR3 has 14 residues. Germline values: CDR1 KGHSH, CDR2 LQKENI. Trimming took 5 bases from V and 2 from J; bases not matched to a gene: 4. The CDR3 is CASSTRTGQETQYF. The CDR3 region has the DNA TGTGCCAGCTCAACCAGGACAGGGCAAGAGACCCAGTACTTC. The whole variable domain, filled in from reference TRBV18 and TRBJ2-5, reads NAGVMQNPRHLVRRRGQEARLRCSPMKGHSHVYWYRQLPEEGLKFMVYLQKENIIDESGMPKERFSAEFPKEGPSILRIQQVVRGDSAAYFCASSTRTGQETQYFGPGTRLLVL.

The V call is TRBV4-1, the J call TRBJ2-3; 11 nucleotides line up with TRBD1. CDR1 and CDR2 (germline): MGHRA, YSYEKL. V was clipped by 4 bases and J by 5 bases; unmatched bases: 8. This CDR3 comprises 16 residues. In DNA form, the CDR3 reads TGCGCCAGCAGCCGCACACCGGGACAGGGGGGAGATACGCAGTATTTT. Residues: CASSRTPGQGGDTQYF.

The chain is built from TRBV25-1 and TRBJ2-1, with 7 bases aligning to TRBD2. In germline, CDR1 is MGHDK, CDR2 SYGVNS. With 5 bases clipped from V and 7 bases from J, the junction kept 5 bases outside the gene matches. The CDR3 totals 13 residues. The CDR3, as DNA: TGTGCCAGCAGTAAGTGGGGGGGGAATGAGCAGTTCTTC. Amino acid sequence: CASSKWGGNEQFF.